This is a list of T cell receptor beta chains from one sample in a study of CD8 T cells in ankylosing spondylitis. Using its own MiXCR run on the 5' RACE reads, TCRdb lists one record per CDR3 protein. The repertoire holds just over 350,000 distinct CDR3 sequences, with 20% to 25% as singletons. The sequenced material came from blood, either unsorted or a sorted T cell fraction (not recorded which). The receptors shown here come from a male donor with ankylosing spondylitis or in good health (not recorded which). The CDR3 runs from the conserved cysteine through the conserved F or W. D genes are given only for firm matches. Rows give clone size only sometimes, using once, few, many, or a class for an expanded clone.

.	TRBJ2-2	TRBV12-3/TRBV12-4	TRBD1	TGTGCCAGCAGTCCGGGACAGGGGACGTTGTCCGGGGAGCTGTTTTTT	CASSPGQGTLSGELFF
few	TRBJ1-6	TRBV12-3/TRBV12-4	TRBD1	TGTGCCAGCAGGGAAGGGACAGCCGTTTTTCCCCTCCACTTT	CASREGTAVFPLHF
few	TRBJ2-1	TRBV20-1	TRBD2	TGCAGTGCTAGATCTAGCGGGGGGGCCTCCTACAATGAGCAGTTCTTC	CSARSSGGASYNEQFF
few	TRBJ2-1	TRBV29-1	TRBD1	TGCAGCGTTGAAGATTGGGACAGGGTGGGGGCCCGGATCTTC	CSVEDWDRVGARIF
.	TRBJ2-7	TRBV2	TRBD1	TGTGCCAGCAGGGGTGGACAGGGGGCATCGGACGAGCAGTACTTC	CASRGGQGASDEQYF
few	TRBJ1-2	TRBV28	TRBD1	TGTGCCAGCAGTTTCGGGGCAGGGGGGTCGAGCTACACCTTC	CASSFGAGGSSYTF
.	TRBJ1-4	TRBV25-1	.	TGTGCCAGCAGTGAATTCGGAGCAGGGGACTTAAATGAAAAACTGTTTTTT	CASSEFGAGDLNEKLFF
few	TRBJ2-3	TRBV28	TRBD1	TGTGCCAGCAGCCCACCCCTGGGACAGGGCCCAGATACGCAGTATTTT	CASSPPLGQGPDTQYF
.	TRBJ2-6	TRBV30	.	TGTGCCTGGGTCAGGGGTGGGGCCAACGTCCTGACTTTC	CAWVRGGANVLTF
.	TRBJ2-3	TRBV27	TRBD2	TGTGCCAGCACGTGGACTAGCGGAAGCACAGATACGCAGTATTTT	CASTWTSGSTDTQYF
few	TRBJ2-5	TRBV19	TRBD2	TGTGCCAGTAGTACACCCGGGACTAGCGGTGAAGAGACCCAGTACTTC	CASSTPGTSGEETQYF
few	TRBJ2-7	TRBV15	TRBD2	TGTGCCACCAGTCTAGCGGGGGGGCCCTACGAGCAGTACTTC	CATSLAGGPYEQYF
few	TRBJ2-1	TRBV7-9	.	TGTGCCAGCAGCTTAGTGGTCAGAGATGAGCAGTTCTTC	CASSLVVRDEQFF
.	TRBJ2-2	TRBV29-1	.	TGCAGCGTTTGGGTGCTGTCCGGGGAGCTGTTTTTT	CSVWVLSGELFF
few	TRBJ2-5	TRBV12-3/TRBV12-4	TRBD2	TGTGCCAGCAGTTCCATAGCGGGGAACTTCCAAGAGACCCAGTACTTC	CASSSIAGNFQETQYF
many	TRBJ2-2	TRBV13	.	TGTGCCAGCAGCCCCCGGGACCCTCACACCGGGGAGCTGTTTTTT	CASSPRDPHTGELFF
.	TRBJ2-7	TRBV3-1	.	TGTGCCAGCAGCGACCGGACAGTAAGCTCCTACGAGCAGTACTTC	CASSDRTVSSYEQYF
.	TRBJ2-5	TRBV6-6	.	TGTGCCAGCAGTGACAACCAAGAGACCCAGTACTTC	CASSDNQETQYF
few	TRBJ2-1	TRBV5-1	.	TGCGCCAGCAGTCCGAACGACTACAATGAGCAGTTCTTC	CASSPNDYNEQFF
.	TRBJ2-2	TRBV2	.	TGTGCCAGCAGTTCTGACACGTACACCGGGGAGCTGTTTTTT	CASSSDTYTGELFF
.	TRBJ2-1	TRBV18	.	TGTGCCAGCTCACCAAACGAGGCAGGATACAATGAGCAGTTCTTC	CASSPNEAGYNEQFF
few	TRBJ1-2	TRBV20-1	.	TGCAGTGCTAACCCCGGGGGCATCTATGGCTACACCTTC	CSANPGGIYGYTF
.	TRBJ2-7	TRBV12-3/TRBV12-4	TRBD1	TGTGCCAGCAGCTCCGAACAGGGGTCCGTGCACTACGAGCAGTACTTC	CASSSEQGSVHYEQYF
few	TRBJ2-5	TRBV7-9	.	TGTGCCAGCAGCTTAGGGGACGGGGAGACCCAGTACTTC	CASSLGDGETQYF
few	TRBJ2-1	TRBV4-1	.	TGCGCCAGCAGCCAGGAAATGAGCTCCTACAATGAGCAGTTCTTC	CASSQEMSSYNEQFF
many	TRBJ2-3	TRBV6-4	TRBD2	TGTGCCAGCAGTGAATCGGTGGCTAGCGGGGGCCGAGATACGCAGTATTTT	CASSESVASGGRDTQYF
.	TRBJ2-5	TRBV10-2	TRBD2	TGCGCCAGCAGACGGACTAGCGGGGGGGCCGGAGAGACCCAGTACTTC	CASRRTSGGAGETQYF
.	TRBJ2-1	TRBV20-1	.	TGCAGTGCTAGAGTAGCAACAATCTACAATGAGCAGTTCTTC	CSARVATIYNEQFF
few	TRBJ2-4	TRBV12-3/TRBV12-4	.	TGTGCCAGCAGTTTAGACAGTTCGCCCCTAGCCAAAAACATTCAGTACTTC	CASSLDSSPLAKNIQYF
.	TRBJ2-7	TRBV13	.	TGTGCCAGCAGCTCTCTCCCGGGATCTACCTACGAGCAGTACTTC	CASSSLPGSTYEQYF
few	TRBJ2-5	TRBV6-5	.	TGTGCCAGCAGTTACGGGTACCAAGGCCAAGAGACCCAGTACTTC	CASSYGYQGQETQYF
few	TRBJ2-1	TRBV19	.	TGTGCCACCTCAATAGAAAGCTCCTACAATGAGCAGTTCTTC	CATSIESSYNEQFF
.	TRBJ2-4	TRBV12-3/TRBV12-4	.	TGTGCCAGCAGTTTTTACAGAGCCAAAAACATTCAGTACTTC	CASSFYRAKNIQYF
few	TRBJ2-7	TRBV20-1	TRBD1	TGCAGTGCTAGAGATCCCTTGGGACAGTCCTACGAGCAGTACTTC	CSARDPLGQSYEQYF
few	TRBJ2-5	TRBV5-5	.	TGTGCCAGCAGCTTGGATCCACCTTATGATGAGACCCAGTACTTC	CASSLDPPYDETQYF
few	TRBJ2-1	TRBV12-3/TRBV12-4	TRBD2	TGTGCCAGCAGTTTAGCGCGGCTAGCGGGGGAAAAGAATGAGCAGTTCTTC	CASSLARLAGEKNEQFF
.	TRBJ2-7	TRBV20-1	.	TGCAGTGCCGCCCCCACGGCCGGGACCCCCTACGAGCAGTACTTC	CSAAPTAGTPYEQYF
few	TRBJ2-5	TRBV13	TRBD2	TGTGCCAGCAGCTTCCCAAGCGGGGGAGAGACCCAGTACTTC	CASSFPSGGETQYF
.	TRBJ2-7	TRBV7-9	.	TGTGCCAGCAGCTCCCGCCAGAGGGCCTACGAGCAGTACTTC	CASSSRQRAYEQYF
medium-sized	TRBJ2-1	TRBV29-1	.	TGCAGCTCCGGAGGGGCAGGGGACTACAATGAGCAGTTCTTC	CSSGGAGDYNEQFF
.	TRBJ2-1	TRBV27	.	TGTGCCAGCAGTTTAAACGGTTACAATGAGCAGTTCTTC	CASSLNGYNEQFF
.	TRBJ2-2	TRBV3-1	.	TGTGCCAGCAGCCAAGATCGGGGGTTCAACGGGGAGCTGTTTTTT	CASSQDRGFNGELFF
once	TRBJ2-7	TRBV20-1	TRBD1	TGCAGTGCTAGAAGAAGGACAGGGGCCCACGAGCAGTACTTC	CSARRRTGAHEQYF
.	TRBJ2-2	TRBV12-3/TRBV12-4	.	TGTGCCAGCAGCACCCAATACTCCCGGCCCGGACAGTCGCCCACCGGGGAGCTGTTTTTT	CASSTQYSRPGQSPTGELFF